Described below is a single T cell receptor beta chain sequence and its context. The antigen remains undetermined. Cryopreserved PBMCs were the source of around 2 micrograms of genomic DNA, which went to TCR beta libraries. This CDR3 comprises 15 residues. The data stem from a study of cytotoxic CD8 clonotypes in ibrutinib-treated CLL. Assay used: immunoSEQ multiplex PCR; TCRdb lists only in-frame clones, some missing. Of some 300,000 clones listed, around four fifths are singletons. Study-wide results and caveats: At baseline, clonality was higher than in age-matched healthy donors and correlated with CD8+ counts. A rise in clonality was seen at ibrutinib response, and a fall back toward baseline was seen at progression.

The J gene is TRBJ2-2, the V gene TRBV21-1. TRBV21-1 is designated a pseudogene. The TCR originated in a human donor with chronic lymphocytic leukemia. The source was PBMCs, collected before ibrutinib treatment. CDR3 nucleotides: TGTGCCCGGGGTAGCGGGACAGGTAATCCCGGGGAGCTGTTTTTT. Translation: CARGSGTGNPGELFF.